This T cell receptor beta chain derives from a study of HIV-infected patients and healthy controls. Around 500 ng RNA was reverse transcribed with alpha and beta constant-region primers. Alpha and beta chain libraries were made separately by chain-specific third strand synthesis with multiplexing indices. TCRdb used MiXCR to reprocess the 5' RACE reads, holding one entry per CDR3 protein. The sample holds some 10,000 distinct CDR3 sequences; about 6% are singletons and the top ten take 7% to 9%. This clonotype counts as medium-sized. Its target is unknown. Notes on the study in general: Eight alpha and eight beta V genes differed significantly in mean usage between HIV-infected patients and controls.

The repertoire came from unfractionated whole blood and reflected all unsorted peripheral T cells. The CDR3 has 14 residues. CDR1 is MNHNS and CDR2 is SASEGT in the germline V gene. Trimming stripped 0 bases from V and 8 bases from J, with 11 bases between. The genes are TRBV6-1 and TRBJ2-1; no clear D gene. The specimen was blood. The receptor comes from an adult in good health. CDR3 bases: TGTGCCAGCAGTGAAGCGTCCAGCGTTGATGAGCAGTTCTTC. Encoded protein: CASSEASSVDEQFF.